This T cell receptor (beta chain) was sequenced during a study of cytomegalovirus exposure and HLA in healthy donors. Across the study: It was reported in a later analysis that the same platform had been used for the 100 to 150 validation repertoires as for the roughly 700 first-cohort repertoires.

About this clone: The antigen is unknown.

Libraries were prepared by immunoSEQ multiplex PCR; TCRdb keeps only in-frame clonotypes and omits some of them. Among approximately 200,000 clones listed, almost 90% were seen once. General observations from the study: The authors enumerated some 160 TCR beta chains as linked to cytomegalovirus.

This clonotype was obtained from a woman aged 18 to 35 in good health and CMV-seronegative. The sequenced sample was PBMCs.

The CDR3 spells CSPTGPETQYF. CDR3 nucleotides: TGCAGCCCGACAGGGCCAGAGACCCAGTACTTC. V gene TRBV20-1 combines with J gene TRBJ2-5, with 7 bases lining up with TRBD1. Germline assignment: CDR1 DFQATT and CDR2 SNEGSKA (reference sequence). The CDR3 is 11 residues long.